This paragraph reports one TCR beta chain. This specimen comes from a study of shared clonotypes between healthy human individuals. Trimming pared 8 bases from V and 1 base from J, leaving 11 bases between. Germline-derived CDR1 and CDR2 are ENHRY and SYGVKD. The CDR3 consists of 13 residues. Libraries were prepared by immunoSEQ multiplex PCR; TCRdb keeps only in-frame clonotypes and omits some of them. The data contain roughly 1,100,000 clones, about three quarters of them singletons. The rearrangement links TRBV10-3 to TRBJ1-1, with TRBD1 as a possible D gene (6 bases). Sequenced sample: memory CD4+ T cells sorted from blood. Regarding subset: CD45RA-negative fraction. This TCR was recovered from a man aged 18 to 29 in good health. CDR3 region: CAIAGGANTEAFF. DNA of the CDR3: TGTGCCATCGCCGGGGGGGCGAACACTGAAGCTTTCTTT.